The entry below describes one T cell receptor (beta chain). The table lists this clone with a few counts. Its specific antigen is unknown. No much larger clone exists at a distance of one base, and base qualities are not known. A single peripheral blood draw of about 116 mL on average was collected from each donor into heparinised tubes. Naive, central memory, regulatory and stem cell-like memory CD4+ T cells were sorted on a BD FACSAria II using a panel including CD45RO, CCR7, CD25, CD127, CD95 and CD27. All sorted populations exceeded 95% purity. PBMCs were isolated immediately by Lymphoprep density gradient centrifugation and stained directly without culture. Samples were stained and sorted in pairs, with one healthy donor and one patient per experiment, so that batch effects were minimized. CDR1 SQVTM and CDR2 ANQGSEA are derived from the germline V gene. The junction carries 12 bases between V and J, which are trimmed by 3 bases and 0 bases respectively. Including the terminal cysteine and phenylalanine, the CDR3 comprises 15 residues. The entry retains the CDR3 DNA only, 45 bases that are in frame from base 1.

This entry belongs to a study of beta chain features in type 1 diabetes (dated by TCRdb to the late 2010s). Looking at the study overall: Mean age, gender distribution, total cell number and subset yield did not differ between patients and healthy donors. Whereas all 30 or so donors provided naive and central memory subsets, regulatory and stem cell-like memory subsets were isolated from just 8 patients and about eight healthy donors. A total of roughly 99 million sorted cells were examined across all samples, and the number of cells per subset was strongly correlated with RNA yield. The study compared the TCRB repertoires of sorted circulating CD4+ T cell subsets in recently diagnosed type 1 diabetes patients with those in matched healthy donors.

The entire amount of isolated RNA was reverse transcribed using the High Capacity cDNA Reverse Transcription Kit, so the sequenced TCRB transcripts were expressed ones. Naive, central memory and regulatory T cell samples underwent deep immunoSEQ sequencing, averaging roughly 3.3 million total reads per sample. After sorted cells were lysed in RLT buffer, RNA was extracted with DNase-treated RNeasy Micro or Mini kits, with the choice depending on cell number. To prevent cross-contamination, each cell subset was processed individually, whereas patient and healthy donor samples were processed jointly. The immunoSEQ multiplex PCR was used to amplify TCRB sequences from cDNA, generating 87-bp fragments that spanned the CDR3 region. Amplicons were sequenced on the Illumina HiSeq platform. The authors' analysis ran thus. PCR bias was corrected computationally using synthetic template baselines, and reads within Hamming distance 2 were collapsed, with unmergeable singletons discarded. Reads were aligned to IMGT to assign V, D and J genes, CDR3 length, and insertions or deletions at six rearrangement sites. Clonotype counts were normalized to sorted cell number within each subset before computing true diversity and Gini coefficients with the tcR R package. The overlap coefficient, calculated on TCRB nucleotide sequences, was used to measure repertoire sharing. As a proxy for the pre-selection repertoire, out-of-frame TCRB sequences from naive cells were analyzed. Imported from immuneACCESS, the table was reduced by TCRdb to in-frame sequences with V and J called. These copies leave out some clones; in studies compared against another copy, an unresolved V gene accounts for under half, and the cause of the remainder is not known. V, J and clone size are those of that table, while D and trimming were read from the DNA. For this sample there are hundreds of thousands of clones; about 16% appear just once. The ten largest account for about 0.086% of the sample.

The investigation overall reported the following: Naive, central memory and regulatory TCRB repertoires appeared more similar among patients than among healthy donors. HLA sub-analyses involved small numbers of individuals, so any influence of HLA type on TCRB rearrangement remained unresolved. Because cDNA was sequenced instead of genomic DNA, highly expressing activated cells could be over-represented, though the groups showed no difference in activation or CD3 levels. Shorter templates might be favored by PCR, yet because patient and control samples were amplified and corrected together, any such skew would affect both groups equally. Type 1 diabetes patients showed a moderate but significant shortening of TCRB CDR3 length in all four CD4+ subsets. Fewer insertions and more nucleotide deletions at VDJ recombination sites were observed in patients with type 1 diabetes, implying thymic rearrangement abnormalities.

This receptor chain uses TRBV29-1 and TRBJ1-3; matching of 6 bases hints at TRBD1 as the D gene. The sequence was obtained from a man aged 18 to 30 in good health. Source material: naive CD4+ T cells from blood. In the paper's terms, the cell subset or site label means: true naive CD4+ T cells. The CDR3 is CSVDLGQSSGNTIYF. The nucleotide sequence reads TGCAGCGTTGACCTTGGACAGTCCTCTGGAAACACCATATATTTT.